This entry features one T cell receptor beta chain sequence. Its antigen is not yet known. Base quality data are lacking; no much larger clone is found one base away. CDR1 and CDR2 are drawn from the germline V gene: MNHEY, SVGAGI. V is pared back by 4 bases and J by 7 bases, with 14 bases lying between the germline termini. Including the terminal cysteine and phenylalanine, the CDR3 comprises 13 residues. Only CDR3 DNA remains: 39 bases, in frame from the first base. The sample is drawn from a study of T cells in Graves' hyperthyroidism and ophthalmopathy (dated by TCRdb to 2018 to 2020). Regarding the research as a whole: Peripheral blood was collected at initial diagnosis, before any treatment. For training and testing, the approximately 97 patients in the discovery cohort were randomly divided in a 7:3 ratio. Once sampling was done, hyperthyroidism patients were given methimazole at a starting dose of 30 mg daily, whereas ophthalmopathy patients were given high-dose intravenous methylprednisolone. Thyroid tissue and blood T-cell repertoires from six Graves' hyperthyroidism patients were also compared in the study. Whether ophthalmopathy could be predicted prospectively was tested in an independent validation cohort made up of fewer than 20 hyperthyroidism patients plus 17 patients who later progressed to ophthalmopathy. A discovery cohort of about a hundred patients, about 43 with Graves' ophthalmopathy and over 55 with stable Graves' hyperthyroidism, was used to find distinguishing TCR V-J signatures. The paper describes TCR Vbeta CDR3 sequencing of 140 or so peripheral blood samples, made up of 43 ophthalmopathy patients, 70 to 75 hyperthyroidism patients and about 17 progressor patients. Overall results and qualifications from the work: No statistical method was used to fix the sample size in advance, and group allocation was not hidden from the investigators. A model built on a 13 V-J signature distinguished ophthalmopathy from stable hyperthyroidism, reaching 85% to 90% sensitivity and around 81% specificity in cross-validation and 80%/75% in testing. Most expanded thyroid clonotypes (frequency above 0.001) were also found in blood, which suggests that blood repertoires may mirror thyroid immune responses. In validation, progression to ophthalmopathy was predicted by the model with 65% to 71% sensitivity and about 72% specificity, a median of around 6.5 months before onset.

The TCR beta CDR3 regions were amplified from the RNA transcripts. For the first round of RT-PCR on the TCR CDR3, the HTBI primer set was used together with the Qiagen OneStep RT-PCR kit. The libraries were constructed in a second round of multiplex PCR and then size-selected and purified. Sequencing of the libraries was done on an Illumina HiSeq2000 using paired-end 100 bp reads. On the study's bioinformatics: SOAPnuke was used to process the raw data, with reads discarded if the reads contained adapters or uncalled bases, had a mean Phred below 15, or lacked an exact constant-primer or identifier match. High-quality paired reads were merged with COPE v1.2.5, and unique nucleotide sequences were defined as clonotypes. Clonotypes were aligned to IMGT TRBV, TRBD and TRBJ reference segments using MiTCR v1.1. Only V-J combinations with frequency above 0.0001, covering 99.2% of repertoires, were analysed. The TCS score was defined as the ratio of F50 (clonal expansion) to E x V (chaos), calculated using BLOSUM62-based TCRdist between CDR3 peptides within each V-J. Welch's t-statistics and random forest reduced roughly 540 V-J features to 13, which were used in a naive Bayes classifier (R e1071). The Morisita-Horn index was used to measure how similar the thyroid and blood repertoires were. Clones were called with MiXCR by TCRdb after fastp trimmed the public reads at Q25, and only in-frame beta chains were retained. CDR3 protein duplicates are merged, each entry listing the most common genes and DNA. The V and J calls were not made by the authors but by TCRdb's processing. Here the sample has approximately 610,000 distinct CDR3 sequences; approximately 15% occur a single time. The ten top clones hold 3.5% to 4.5% of the sample.

Ophthalmopathy patients had moderately to severely active disease, Clinical Activity Score of at least 3, NOSPECS grade of at least 4, and duration under 3 months. Any patient with an uncontrolled infection, another autoimmune disease, pregnancy or lactation was excluded. Diagnoses were based on clinical symptoms, serum thyroxine and TRAb, thyroid ultrasound and orbital computed tomography. Ficoll-Paque density gradient centrifugation was used to isolate PBMCs from around 10 ml of fresh peripheral blood. Total RNA was extracted with Trizol reagent, and quality was checked on an Agilent 2100 Bioanalyzer.

The rearranged chain carries TRBV6-5 and TRBJ2-7; the D gene is perhaps TRBD1, from 6 matching bases. The receptor was derived from a woman aged 40 to 50 with Graves' ophthalmopathy. Sequencing was performed on blood. Here the CDR3 is given as CASSSAQGLEQYF. Here is the DNA: TGTGCCAGCAGTTCCGCACAGGGATTGGAGCAGTACTTC.